This T cell receptor beta chain was observed in a study of vaccination effects on CD4 cells after COVID-19. Points on this clone: The antigen is undetermined.

Following 10 days of culture, CD4+ T cells were isolated. Two-dose vaccination with either BNT162b2 or mRNA-1273 was given to the participants. Using immunoSEQ multiplex PCR, the repertoire was profiled, and TCRdb retains in-frame clones only, with some absent. This table has about 66,000 clones, less than 85% appearing once. The CDR3 loop spans 15 amino acids. This TCR was recovered from a human donor who received a COVID-19 vaccine. V usage is TRBV12-2 and J usage is TRBJ2-7. TRBV12-2 is tagged as a pseudogene. The sequencing here drew on CD4+ T cells from PBMCs cultured without peptide, taken after COVID-19 vaccination. DNA of the CDR3: TGTGCAAGTCGCTTAGAACTAGGGGCCCCATACGAGCAGTACGTC. This encodes CASRLELGAPYEQYV.